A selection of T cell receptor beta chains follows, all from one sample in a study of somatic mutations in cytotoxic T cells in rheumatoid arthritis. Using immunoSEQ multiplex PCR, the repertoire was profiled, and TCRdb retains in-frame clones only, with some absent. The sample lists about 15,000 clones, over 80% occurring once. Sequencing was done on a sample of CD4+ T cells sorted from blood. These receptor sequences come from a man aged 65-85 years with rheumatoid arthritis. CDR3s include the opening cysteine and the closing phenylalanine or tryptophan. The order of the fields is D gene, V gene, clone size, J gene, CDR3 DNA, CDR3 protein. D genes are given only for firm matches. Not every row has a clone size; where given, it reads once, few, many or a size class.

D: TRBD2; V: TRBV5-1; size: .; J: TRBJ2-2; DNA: TGCGCCAGCAGGAGGGAAGCGGGAACCGGGGAGCTGTTTTTT; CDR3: CASRREAGTGELFF
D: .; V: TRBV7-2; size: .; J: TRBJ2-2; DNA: TGTGCCAGCAGGTGGGGGCAGGCCTTGATGGAAGGGGAGCTGTTTTTT; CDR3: CASRWGQALMEGELFF
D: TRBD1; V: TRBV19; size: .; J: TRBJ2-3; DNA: TGTGCCAGTAGTACTAGACAGGGCCTCCGGACGCAGTATTTT; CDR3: CASSTRQGLRTQYF
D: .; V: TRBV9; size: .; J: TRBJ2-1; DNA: TGTGCCAGCAGCGGTGGGGGGAGGTATACCTCAAGCATCTACAATGAGCAGTTCTTC; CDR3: CASSGGGRYTSSIYNEQFF
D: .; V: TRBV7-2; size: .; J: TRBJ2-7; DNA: TGTGCCAGCAGCTTAGGGGGAGGTCTCTACGAGCAGTACTTC; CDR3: CASSLGGGLYEQYF
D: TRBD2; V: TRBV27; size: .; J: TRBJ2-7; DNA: TGTGCCAGCAGCCACAAGCCCGGGAGGGCCAGCGAGCAGTACTTC; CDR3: CASSHKPGRASEQYF
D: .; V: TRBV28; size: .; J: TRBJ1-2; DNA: TGTGCCAGCAGCGTGTCAGGGTTGGGCTACACCTTC; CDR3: CASSVSGLGYTF
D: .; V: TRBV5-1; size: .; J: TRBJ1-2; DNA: TGCGCCAGCAGCATCGGGACACTACCCGGCGGGGGCTACACCTTC; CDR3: CASSIGTLPGGGYTF
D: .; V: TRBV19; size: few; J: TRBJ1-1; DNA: TGTGCCAGTAGTCCCCAGGGCTATAAGGCTACTGAAGCTTTCTTT; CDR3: CASSPQGYKATEAFF
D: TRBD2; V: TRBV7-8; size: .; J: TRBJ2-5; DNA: TGTGCCAGCAGCTTAGTGGGTAGCGGGGGGTGGGAGACCCAGTACTTC; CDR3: CASSLVGSGGWETQYF